A selection of T cell receptor beta chains follows, all from one sample in a study of cytotoxic CD8 clonotypes in ibrutinib-treated CLL. Assay used: immunoSEQ multiplex PCR; TCRdb lists only in-frame clones, some missing. The sample has roughly 250,000 clones, under 75% seen once. This sample comprised PBMCs, obtained after 24 months of ibrutinib treatment. These receptors were obtained from a human donor with chronic lymphocytic leukemia. The CDR3 runs from the conserved cysteine through the conserved F or W. D genes are given only for firm matches. Not every row has a clone size; where given, it reads once, few, many or a size class.

NA,TRBV6-5,TRBJ2-3,NA,TGTGCCAGCAGCCCGGGACGTCGCACAGATACGCAGTATTTT,CASSPGRRTDTQYF
NA,TRBV6-5,TRBJ2-1,once,TGTGCCAGCAGTTACGATACAAGCAATGAGCAGTTCTTC,CASSYDTSNEQFF
TRBD1,TRBV11-3,TRBJ1-1,NA,TGTGCCAGCAGCTATCCAACCGGGACAGGGGGCACTGAAGCTTTCTTT,CASSYPTGTGGTEAFF
NA,TRBV25-1,TRBJ1-2,few,TGTGCCAGCAGTTGGGGTCAGGGCTGGGACTATGGCTACACCTTC,CASSWGQGWDYGYTF
NA,TRBV2,TRBJ1-1,few,TGTGCCAGCAGTAGACGAGGGATCAACACTGAAGCTTTCTTT,CASSRRGINTEAFF
TRBD2,TRBV4-3,TRBJ2-3,NA,TGCGCCAGCAGCCAAGAGTTCCCGGGGGGTACAGATACGCAGTATTTT,CASSQEFPGGTDTQYF
TRBD2,TRBV29-1,TRBJ2-1,NA,TGCAGCGTCAGGGGACTAGCGGGAGAAGGCAGTGGTGTTGAGCAGTTCTTC,CSVRGLAGEGSGVEQFF
NA,TRBV5-4,TRBJ1-1,NA,TGTGCCAGCAGCTTTTGGAGGACACCCAACACTGAAGCTTTCTTT,CASSFWRTPNTEAFF
NA,TRBV11-3,TRBJ2-5,NA,TGTGCCAGCAGCGTGGGGTTGACGGAGACCCAGTACTTC,CASSVGLTETQYF
TRBD2,TRBV5-1,TRBJ2-1,once,TGCGCCAGCAGCTTGACCCTAGGGACTAACAAAGGCCATGAGCAGTTCTTC,CASSLTLGTNKGHEQFF
NA,TRBV11-2,TRBJ1-5,few,TGTGCCAGCAGCTTAGATCGGGTGGGCAATCAGCCCCAGCATTTT,CASSLDRVGNQPQHF
NA,TRBV4-3,TRBJ1-2,NA,TGCGCCAGCAGCCAAGAGACAGTTTCTAACTATGGCTACACCTTC,CASSQETVSNYGYTF
TRBD2,TRBV11-3,TRBJ2-2,NA,TGTGCCAGCGGTCTAGCGGACACCGGGGAGCTGTTTTTT,CASGLADTGELFF
TRBD1,TRBV27,TRBJ2-7,NA,TGTGCCAGCAGAACCGGGACAGGGAACGTCGAGCAGTACTTC,CASRTGTGNVEQYF
NA,TRBV21-1,TRBJ1-5,once,TGTGCCAGCAGCACCAAATTTAGGCAGGGGGATCAGCCCCAGCATTTT,CASSTKFRQGDQPQHF
NA,TRBV18,TRBJ2-2,NA,TGTGCCAGCTCACCAACCCTAACCGGGGAGCTGTTTTTT,CASSPTLTGELFF
NA,TRBV11-2,TRBJ2-1,few,TGTGCCAGCATCAGAGCAAGAAGCGGTCCCCCTAATGAGCAGTTCTTC,CASIRARSGPPNEQFF
NA,TRBV28,TRBJ2-7,NA,TGTGCCAGCTGGGGCGGGGTCGAAGACGAGCAGTACTTC,CASWGGVEDEQYF
NA,TRBV5-1,TRBJ2-7,NA,TGCGCCAGCAGCCATGGGCTAGTGAATGCCTACGAGCAGTACTTC,CASSHGLVNAYEQYF
NA,TRBV6-6,TRBJ1-1,NA,TGTGCCAGCAGCCTCATTCCCTGGAACACTGAAGCTTTCTTT,CASSLIPWNTEAFF
NA,TRBV5-1,TRBJ1-2,NA,TGCGCCAGCAGGGGAGGGGAGGCCTATGGCTACACCTTC,CASRGGEAYGYTF
NA,TRBV10-3,TRBJ2-7,NA,TGTGCCATCAGTGCAGGGGTCTCCTACGAGCAGTACTTC,CAISAGVSYEQYF
NA,TRBV28,TRBJ1-2,NA,TGTGCCAGCAGGGAAGGTGAGGGCCGTGGCTACACCTTC,CASREGEGRGYTF
TRBD1,TRBV7-9,TRBJ2-7,NA,TGTGCCAGCAGCTACCGGGACAGTGCCTACGAGCAGTACTTC,CASSYRDSAYEQYF
NA,TRBV11-3,TRBJ2-1,NA,TGTGCCAGCAGCTTTGGTGCGGTAAGTGAGCAGTTCTTC,CASSFGAVSEQFF
TRBD2,TRBV9,TRBJ2-3,NA,TGTGCCAGCAGCTCATCCCTCAGTTCTAGCGGCTCCACAGATACGCAGTATTTT,CASSSSLSSSGSTDTQYF
NA,TRBV2,TRBJ1-5,few,TGTGCCAGCAGTGTCTCCGGGCAGGGCAATCAGCCCCAGCATTTT,CASSVSGQGNQPQHF